This section outlines one T cell receptor (beta chain) sequence together with its context. Its specificity is unknown. This table comes from immunoSEQ multiplex PCR, and its TCRdb copy is limited to in-frame clones, with some not included. The data contain roughly 140,000 clones, 75% to 85% of them singletons. The data stem from a study of T cell responses to AZD1222 COVID-19 vaccine. General study points: Repertoires in all cases were sampled only once the peak T cell response had passed. Reportedly, close to half of spike-specific TCRs are directed against unmutated variant regions.

Germline CDR1 is LGHDT and CDR2 is YNNKEL (reference sequence). Trimming stripped 3 bases from V and 4 bases from J, with 12 bases between. CDR3 length equals 14 residues. The specimen was peripheral blood, collected on day 0 of MenACWY control vaccination. The chain joins TRBV3-1 (or the pseudogene TRBV3-2) to TRBJ1-1, with D tentatively TRBD1 (6 bases). The TCR was taken from an adult in good health. In nucleotides, the CDR3 is TGTGCCAGCAGCCATGCTGGACAGCCCACTGAAGCTTTCTTT. As protein: CASSHAGQPTEAFF.